This TCR beta chain was recorded in a study of blood T cell repertoires in COVID-19. Profiling relied on immunoSEQ multiplex PCR, and the TCRdb table lists in-frame clones only, not all of them. This table holds more than 85,000 clones, roughly 81% found once. CDR3 size: 18 residues. Germline CDR1 SGHNT, CDR2 YYREEE (reference sequence). J lost 0 bases, V lost 4 bases, and 9 bases had no gene match. This TCR derives from a woman in her 70s with acute or convalescent COVID-19. The V gene is TRBV5-4, the J gene TRBJ2-3; 12 nucleotides line up with TRBD2. The sequenced sample consisted of peripheral blood. CDR3 sequence (DNA): TGTGCCAGCAGCCCCGCTAGCGGGAGGGCATCGAGCACAGATACGCAGTATTTT. This gives the protein CASSPASGRASSTDTQYF.